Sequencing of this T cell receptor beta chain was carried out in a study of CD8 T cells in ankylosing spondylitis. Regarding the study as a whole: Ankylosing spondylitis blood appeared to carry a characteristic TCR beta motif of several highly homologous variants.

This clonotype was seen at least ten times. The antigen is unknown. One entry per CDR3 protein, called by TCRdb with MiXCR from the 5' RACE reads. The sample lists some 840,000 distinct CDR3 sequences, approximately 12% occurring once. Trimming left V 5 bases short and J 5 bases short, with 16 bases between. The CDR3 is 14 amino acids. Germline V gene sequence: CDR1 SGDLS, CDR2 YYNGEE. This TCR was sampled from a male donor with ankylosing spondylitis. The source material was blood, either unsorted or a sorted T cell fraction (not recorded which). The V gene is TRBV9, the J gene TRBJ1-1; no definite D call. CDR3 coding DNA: TGTGCCAGCAGAACCGGCCTTATCGGGACTGAAGCTTTCTTT. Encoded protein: CASRTGLIGTEAFF.